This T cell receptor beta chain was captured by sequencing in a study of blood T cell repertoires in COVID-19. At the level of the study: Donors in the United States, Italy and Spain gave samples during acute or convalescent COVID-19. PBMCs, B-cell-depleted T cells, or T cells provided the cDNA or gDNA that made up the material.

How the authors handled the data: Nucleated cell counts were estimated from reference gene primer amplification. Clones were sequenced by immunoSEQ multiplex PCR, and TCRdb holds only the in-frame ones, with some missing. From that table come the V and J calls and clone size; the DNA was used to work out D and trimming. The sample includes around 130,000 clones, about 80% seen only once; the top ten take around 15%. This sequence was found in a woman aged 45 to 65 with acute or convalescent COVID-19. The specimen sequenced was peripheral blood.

Here the CDR3 reads CASSLRGEQYF. CDR3 bases: TGTGCCAGCAGTTTAAGGGGGGAGCAGTACTTC. This chain uses TRBV28 with TRBJ2-7, with D maybe TRBD1 (6 bases). CDR3 length: 11 residues. V lost 2 bases, J lost 7 bases, and 6 bases lay in between. Germline V CDR1 and CDR2: MDHEN, SYDVKM.